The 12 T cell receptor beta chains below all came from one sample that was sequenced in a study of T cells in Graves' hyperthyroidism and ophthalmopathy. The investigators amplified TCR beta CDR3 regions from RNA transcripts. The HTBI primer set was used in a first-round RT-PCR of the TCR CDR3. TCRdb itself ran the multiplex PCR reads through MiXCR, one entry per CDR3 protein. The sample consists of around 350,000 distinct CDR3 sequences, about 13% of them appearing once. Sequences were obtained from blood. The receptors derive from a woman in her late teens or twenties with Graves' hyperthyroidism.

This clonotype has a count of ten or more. The CDR3 coding sequence is TGCGCCAGCAGTGAGGGGGGGGACTCTGAAGCTTTCTTT. This gives the protein CASSEGGDSEAFF. This chain uses TRBV10-2 with TRBJ1-1, with a tentative D call TRBD1 (5 bases). The CDR3 runs to 13 residues. Trimming removed 2 bases at V and 6 bases at J, with 10 bases between. From germline, CDR1 is WSHSY and CDR2 SAAADI.

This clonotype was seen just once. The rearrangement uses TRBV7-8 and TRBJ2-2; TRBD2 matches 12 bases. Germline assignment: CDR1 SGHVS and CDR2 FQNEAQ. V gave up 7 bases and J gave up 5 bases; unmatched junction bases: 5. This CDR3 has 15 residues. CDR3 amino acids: CASIPTSGGTGELFF. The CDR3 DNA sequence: TGTGCCAGCATCCCTACTAGCGGGGGGACCGGGGAGCTGTTTTTT.

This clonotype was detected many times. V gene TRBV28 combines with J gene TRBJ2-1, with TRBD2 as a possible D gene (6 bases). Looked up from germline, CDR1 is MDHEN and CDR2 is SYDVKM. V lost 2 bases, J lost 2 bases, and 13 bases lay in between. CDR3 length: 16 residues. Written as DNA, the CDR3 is TGTGCCAGCAGTTTACCCGAGGCGGGGCCCTACAATGAGCAGTTCTTC. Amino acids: CASSLPEAGPYNEQFF.

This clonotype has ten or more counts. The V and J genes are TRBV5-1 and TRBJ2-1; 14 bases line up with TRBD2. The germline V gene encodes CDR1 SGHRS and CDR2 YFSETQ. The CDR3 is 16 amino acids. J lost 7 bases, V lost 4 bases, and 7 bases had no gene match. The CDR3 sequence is CASSPPGTSGSNEQFF. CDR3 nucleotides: TGCGCCAGCAGCCCCCCCGGGACTAGCGGGAGTAATGAGCAGTTCTTC.

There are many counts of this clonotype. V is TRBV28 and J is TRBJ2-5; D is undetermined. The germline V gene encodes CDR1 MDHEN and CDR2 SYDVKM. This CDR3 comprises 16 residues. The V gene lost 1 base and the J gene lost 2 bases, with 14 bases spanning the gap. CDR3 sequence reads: CASSLLGLSWQETQYF. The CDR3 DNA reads TGTGCCAGCAGTTTATTAGGGTTGTCGTGGCAAGAGACCCAGTACTTC.

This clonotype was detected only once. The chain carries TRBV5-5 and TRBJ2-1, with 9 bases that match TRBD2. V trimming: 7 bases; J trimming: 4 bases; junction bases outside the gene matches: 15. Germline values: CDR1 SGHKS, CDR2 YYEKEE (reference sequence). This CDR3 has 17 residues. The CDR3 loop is CASLSGRGGGGYNEQFF. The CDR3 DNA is TGTGCCAGCCTTAGCGGGAGAGGGGGTGGGGGGTACAATGAGCAGTTCTTC.

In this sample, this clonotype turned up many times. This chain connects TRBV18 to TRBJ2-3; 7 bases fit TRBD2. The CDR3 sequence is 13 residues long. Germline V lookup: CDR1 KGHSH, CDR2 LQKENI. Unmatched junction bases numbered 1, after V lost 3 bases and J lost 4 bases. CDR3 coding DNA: TGTGCCAGCTCACCCCTAGCGGCAGATACGCAGTATTTT. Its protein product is CASSPLAADTQYF.

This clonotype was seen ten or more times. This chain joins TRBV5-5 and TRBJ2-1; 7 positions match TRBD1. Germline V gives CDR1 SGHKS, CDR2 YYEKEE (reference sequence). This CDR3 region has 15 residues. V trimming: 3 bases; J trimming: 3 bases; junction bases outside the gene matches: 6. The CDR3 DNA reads TGTGCCAGCAGCTCGTGGGACAGACGCTACAATGAGCAGTTCTTC. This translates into CASSSWDRRYNEQFF.

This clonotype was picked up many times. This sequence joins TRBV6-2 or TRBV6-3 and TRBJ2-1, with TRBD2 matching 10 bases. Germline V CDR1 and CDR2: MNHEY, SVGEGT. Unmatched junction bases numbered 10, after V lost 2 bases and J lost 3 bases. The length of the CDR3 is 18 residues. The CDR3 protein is CASSYPSRTSGGYNEQFF. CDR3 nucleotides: TGTGCCAGCAGTTACCCCTCTCGGACTAGCGGAGGCTACAATGAGCAGTTCTTC.

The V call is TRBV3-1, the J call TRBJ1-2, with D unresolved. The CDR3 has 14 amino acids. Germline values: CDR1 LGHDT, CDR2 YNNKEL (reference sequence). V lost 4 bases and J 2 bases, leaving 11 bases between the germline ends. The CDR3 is CASSPTFENYGYTF. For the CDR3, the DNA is TGTGCCAGCAGCCCCACGTTTGAAAACTATGGCTACACCTTC. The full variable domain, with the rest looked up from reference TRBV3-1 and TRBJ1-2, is DTAVSQTPKYLVTQMGNDKSIKCEQNLGHDTMYWYKQDSKKFLKIMFSYNNKELIINETVPNRFSPKSPDKAHLNLHINSLELGDSAVYFCASSPTFENYGYTFGSGTRLTVV.

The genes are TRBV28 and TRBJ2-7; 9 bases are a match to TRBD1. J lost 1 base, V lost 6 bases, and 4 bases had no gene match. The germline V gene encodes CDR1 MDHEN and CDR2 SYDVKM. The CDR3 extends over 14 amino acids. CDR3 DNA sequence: TGTGCCAGCAGGATCGGGACAGGGTCCTACGAGCAGTACTTC. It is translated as CASRIGTGSYEQYF.

The CDR3 nucleotides are TGTGCCAGCAGTCCAACCTCGCCGCCGGTGAGGACCCTCCACTTT. It yields the protein CASSPTSPPVRTLHF. The J gene is TRBJ1-6, the V gene TRBV28; D remains ambiguous. Deletions cut 5 bases from V and 14 bases from J, with 22 bases between. The length of the CDR3 is 15 residues. Germline lookup yields CDR1 MDHEN and CDR2 SYDVKM. Drawing the rest from reference TRBV28 and TRBJ1-6, the complete variable domain is DVKVTQSSRYLVKRTGEKVFLECVQDMDHENMFWYRQDPGLGLRLIYFSYDVKMKEKGDIPEGYSVSREKKERFSLILESASTNQTSMYLCASSPTSPPVRTLHFGNGTRLTVT.